This entry lists 32 T cell receptor beta chains sequenced from one sample in a study of CD8 T cells in Susac syndrome. With random hexamers, reverse transcription was performed on about 0.5 to 1 ug of RNA. TCRdb independently ran MiXCR on the immunoSEQ multiplex PCR reads; one entry per CDR3 protein. This sample has roughly 190,000 distinct CDR3 sequences, with over 85% found just once. The source material was CD4+ T cells from PBMCs. These receptors originate from a human donor in good health.

The chain recombines TRBV6-6 with TRBJ2-3; TRBD2 agrees at 9 bases. V trimming: 3 bases; J trimming: 4 bases; junction bases outside the gene matches: 8. The CDR3 sequence is 16 residues long. The germline gives CDR1 MNHNY, CDR2 SVGAGI (reference sequence). The CDR3 spells CASSYLASGVADTQYF. Here the CDR3 DNA reads TGTGCCAGCAGTTATCTCGCTAGCGGGGTGGCAGATACGCAGTATTTT.

The chain recombines TRBV4-1 with TRBJ1-5; TRBD1 matches 8 bases. The germline gives CDR1 MGHRA, CDR2 YSYEKL. The CDR3 is made up of 19 amino acids. V trimming: 4 bases; J trimming: 2 bases; junction bases outside the gene matches: 16. The CDR3 sequence: CASSPLPGQGELGNQPQHF. The CDR3 nucleotides are TGCGCCAGCAGCCCCCTCCCCGGACAGGGAGAATTGGGCAATCAGCCCCAGCATTTT.

The chain recombines TRBV6-6 with TRBJ2-7; 9 nucleotides match TRBD2. This CDR3 has 15 residues. The junction had 9 bases not matched to a gene; V was cut back by 6 bases and J by 3 bases. CDR1 and CDR2 from the germline V gene are MNHNY and SVGAGI (reference sequence). The CDR3 coding sequence is TGTGCCAGCAGGGAGACTAGCGGAGCGATCTACGAGCAGTACTTC. This sequence encodes CASRETSGAIYEQYF.

CDR3 region: CASRPSWGEYQPQHF. CDR3 nucleotide sequence: TGTGCCAGCAGGCCGTCCTGGGGGGAGTATCAGCCCCAGCATTTT. The rearrangement joins TRBV28 to TRBJ1-5, with a tentative D call TRBD1 (5 bases). From germline, CDR1 is MDHEN and CDR2 SYDVKM. The ends were cut back, 6 bases at V and 5 bases at J, with 17 bases in the middle. The length of the CDR3 is 15 residues. Looking up the rest from reference TRBV28 and TRBJ1-5 gives the full variable domain: DVKVTQSSRYLVKRTGEKVFLECVQDMDHENMFWYRQDPGLGLRLIYFSYDVKMKEKGDIPEGYSVSREKKERFSLILESASTNQTSMYLCASRPSWGEYQPQHFGDGTRLSIL.

The rearrangement uses TRBV6-2 or TRBV6-3 and TRBJ2-1; D might be TRBD2 (5 bases). The V end was cut by 2 bases, the J end by 15 bases, with 17 bases between. This CDR3 region has 13 residues. CDR1 MNHEY and CDR2 SVGEGT come from the germline V gene. DNA for the CDR3: TGTGCCAGCAGTTACGGTTCCCCGTTTGGAGGGTTCTTC. This codes for CASSYGSPFGGFF.

The genes are TRBV7-9 and TRBJ2-5; 12 bases are shared with TRBD2. V dropped 5 bases and J dropped 12; count of bases not matched to a gene: 10. Per the germline V gene, CDR1 is SEHNR and CDR2 is FQNEAQ (reference sequence). This CDR3 has 14 amino acids. The CDR3 nucleotides are TGTGCCAGCAGCCTGACTAGCGGGGGCCCACCCGAGTACTTC. This encodes CASSLTSGGPPEYF.

The chain uses TRBV12-3 or TRBV12-4 and TRBJ2-2, with 7 bases that match TRBD2. The ends lost 5 bases at V and 5 bases at J; junction bases unmatched: 5. This CDR3 has 14 amino acids. Written as DNA, the CDR3 is TGTGCCAGCAGTCTCCTAGCGGCGACCGGGGAGCTGTTTTTT. As protein: CASSLLAATGELFF.

The chain employs TRBV5-1 and TRBJ2-3, with 11 positions matching TRBD2. The junction had 6 bases not matched to a gene; V was cut back by 4 bases and J by 11 bases. The length of the CDR3 is 13 residues. CDR1 and CDR2 (germline): SGHRS, YFSETQ. CDR3 nucleotide sequence: TGCGCCAGCAGCCTGACTAGCGGGGTGGTGCAGTATTTT. Translation gives CASSLTSGVVQYF.

The CDR3 DNA is TGTGCCAGCAGTCCAGGGGGGACAGCAGATACGCAGTATTTT. It codes for CASSPGGTADTQYF. The chain links TRBV28 to TRBJ2-3, with D maybe TRBD1 (7 bases). Trimming took off 5 bases at V and 4 bases at J, with 13 bases between the two ends. Looked up from germline, CDR1 is MDHEN and CDR2 is SYDVKM. The CDR3 totals 14 residues.

The chain links TRBV4-2 to TRBJ2-1; TRBD1 is a possible D gene (6 bases). The germline V gene has CDR1 LGHNA and CDR2 YNFKEQ. The CDR3 extends over 15 amino acids. Trimming pared 4 bases from V and 6 bases from J, leaving 16 bases between. CDR3 in DNA: TGTGCCAGCAGCCTAGAAGGGGGTGCCCCCAATGAGCAGTTCTTC. Translating it yields CASSLEGGAPNEQFF.

This chain uses TRBV10-3 with TRBJ1-6, with 10 bases identical to TRBD1. Trimming cost V 6 bases and J 7 bases; bases outside gene matches: 9. The CDR3 length is 16 residues. Germline loops: CDR1 ENHRY, CDR2 SYGVKD. The CDR3 bases are TGTGCCATCAGGGCCGGGACAGGGGCCTCCAATTCACCCCTCCACTTT. Translated: CAIRAGTGASNSPLHF.

The count of this clonotype is one. The V gene is TRBV29-1, the J gene TRBJ2-3, with 8 bases aligning to TRBD2. CDR1 is SQVTM and CDR2 is ANQGSEA in the germline V gene. V trimming: 4 bases; J trimming: 1 base; junction bases outside the gene matches: 1. The CDR3 covers 13 residues. In nucleotides, the CDR3 is TGCAGCGTTGCCGGGGGGGGCACAGATACGCAGTATTTT. Its translation: CSVAGGGTDTQYF.

The chain is built from TRBV7-9 and TRBJ1-5; 8 bases align to TRBD1. The V gene end was trimmed by 5 bases and the J gene end by 6 bases; junction bases not matched to a gene: 9. Germline assignment: CDR1 SEHNR and CDR2 FQNEAQ (reference sequence). The CDR3 loop spans 15 amino acids. Written as DNA, the CDR3 is TGTGCCAGCAGCCCGACAGGGGTGGCAATTCAGCCCCAGCATTTT. Amino acid sequence: CASSPTGVAIQPQHF.

This sequence joins TRBV6-2 or TRBV6-3 and TRBJ2-2; D is uncertain. This CDR3 spans 12 amino acids. Looked up from germline, CDR1 is MNHEY and CDR2 is SVGEGT. Trimming stripped 5 bases from V and 9 bases from J, with 10 bases between. The CDR3 loop reads CASSDPARELFF. In nucleotides, the CDR3 is TGTGCCAGCAGTGACCCCGCGAGGGAGCTGTTTTTT.

The DNA for the CDR3 is TGTGCCAGCAGTTTTCGGGGGGGGGCCCTCTTGCAGTTCTTC. It codes for CASSFRGGALLQFF. The rearrangement joins TRBV12-3 or TRBV12-4 to TRBJ2-1; 8 bases fit TRBD2. V trimming: 3 bases; J trimming: 12 bases; junction bases outside the gene matches: 10. The CDR3 is 14 residues long.

J is TRBJ2-3 and V is TRBV9; D tentatively reads TRBD1 or TRBD2 (5 bases each). With 1 base removed from V and 5 bases from J, the gap between germline ends came to 11 bases. Per germline, CDR1 SGDLS and CDR2 YYNGEE. CDR3 length: 14 amino acids. The CDR3 reads CASSVRGVQDTQYF. DNA for the CDR3: TGTGCCAGCAGCGTAAGGGGAGTTCAAGATACGCAGTATTTT.

This clonotype was observed a single time. The V gene is TRBV12-3 or TRBV12-4, the J gene TRBJ1-1, with D unclear. Between the trimmed V and J ends, which lost 0 bases and 5 bases, there was a span of 10 bases. The length of the CDR3 is 14 residues. The DNA of the CDR3 is TGTGCCAGCAGTTTAGCGCGGTGGGGAACTGAAGCTTTCTTT. It translates to CASSLARWGTEAFF.

The V gene is TRBV6-1, the J gene TRBJ2-7; the D gene is possibly TRBD1 (5 bases). Trimming shortened V by 4 bases and J by 9 bases, and 34 bases separated the two germline ends. The CDR3 is made up of 19 amino acids. CDR1 is MNHNS, CDR2 SASEGT, per germline. The CDR3 is CASSAGVLQVGQMGFGQYF. The CDR3 region has the DNA TGTGCCAGCAGTGCGGGCGTCCTACAGGTCGGTCAGATGGGGTTCGGGCAGTACTTC.

In this sample, this clonotype turned up once. The chain uses TRBV4-1 and TRBJ1-2; D might be TRBD1 (5 bases). The CDR3 spans 15 residues. V lost 4 bases, J lost 8 bases, and 20 bases lay in between. Germline V gene data show CDR1 as MGHRA and CDR2 as YSYEKL. In DNA, the CDR3 is TGCGCCAGCAGCCTCGGGGACGGCTGGTTTGGCGGCTACACCTTC. It yields the protein CASSLGDGWFGGYTF.

This chain connects TRBV28 to TRBJ2-7; TRBD1 matches at 10 bases. The CDR3 sequence is 14 residues long. In germline, CDR1 is MDHEN, CDR2 SYDVKM. V shed 5 bases, J shed 4 bases, and the junction held 5 bases outside the gene matches. The CDR3 region is CASSDRDRGYEQYV. The DNA of the CDR3 is TGTGCCAGCAGTGACCGGGACAGGGGTTACGAGCAGTACGTC.

This clonotype has a single count. The chain uses TRBV2 and TRBJ1-3, with no clear D. Germline CDR1 reads SNHLY; CDR2 reads FYNNEI. The CDR3 sequence is 16 residues long. Trimming cost V 5 bases and J 0 bases, with 14 bases left between them. CDR3 protein: CASSRVNAYSGNTIYF. The CDR3 DNA sequence: TGTGCCAGCAGTCGGGTGAACGCGTACTCTGGAAACACCATATATTTT.

The chain carries TRBV10-3 and TRBJ1-1; unclear D gene. This CDR3 contains 11 residues. V lost 4 bases and J 4 bases, leaving 4 bases between the germline ends. Germline CDR1 ENHRY, CDR2 SYGVKD. CDR3 amino acids: CAISGSTEAFF. DNA of the CDR3: TGTGCCATCAGTGGCAGCACTGAAGCTTTCTTT.

The table lists this clonotype with a count of one. The chain links TRBV29-1 to TRBJ2-2, with a tentative D call TRBD1 (6 bases). The CDR3 covers 14 residues. The V gene's germline CDR1 is SQVTM and CDR2 ANQGSEA. Trimming stripped 8 bases from V and 4 bases from J, with 17 bases between. As DNA, the CDR3 is TGCAGCACCCTGGGACAAGGTTTCACCGGGGAGCTGTTTTTT. Encoded protein: CSTLGQGFTGELFF.

The rearrangement uses TRBV3-1 and TRBJ1-6; 9 bases agree with TRBD1. Losses at the gene ends were 0 bases for V and 14 bases for J; bases not matched to a gene: 2. The CDR3 covers 13 residues. From germline, CDR1 is LGHDT and CDR2 YNNKEL (reference sequence). CDR3 loop: CASSQDDRGSLHF. The CDR3 DNA follows: TGTGCCAGCAGCCAAGACGACAGGGGGTCCCTCCACTTT.

In its sample, this clonotype was seen a few times. This chain connects TRBV5-1 to TRBJ2-1; maybe TRBD2 (5 bases). The germline CDR1 and CDR2 sequences are SGHRS and YFSETQ. This CDR3 region has 15 residues. Trimming left V 2 bases short and J 8 bases short, with 17 bases between. The CDR3 nucleotides are TGCGCCAGCAGCTTAGCGGCCCCAGCGTTGGATGAGCAGTTCTTC. This translates into CASSLAAPALDEQFF.

This rearrangement joins TRBV5-1 to TRBJ2-6; 8 positions match TRBD2. The CDR3 is 18 amino acids. Germline loops: CDR1 SGHRS, CDR2 YFSETQ. The V gene end was trimmed by 4 bases and the J gene end by 0 bases; junction bases not matched to a gene: 9. Here the CDR3 DNA reads TGCGCCAGCAGCAGTTTAAGCGGGGGCCTCTCTGGGGCCAACGTCCTGACTTTC. Its translation is CASSSLSGGLSGANVLTF.

The rearrangement links TRBV7-8 to TRBJ1-2; D possibly corresponds to TRBD1 (6 bases). Germline CDR1 SGHVS, CDR2 FQNEAQ. The CDR3 is 13 residues long. V gave up 5 bases and J gave up 8 bases, with 15 bases separating them. The CDR3 nucleotides read TGTGCCAGCAGCCTATCAGGGGATTTCGGCTACACCTTC. Translation gives CASSLSGDFGYTF.

The chain combines TRBV7-6 with TRBJ1-1; no reliable D call. Per the germline V gene, CDR1 is SGHVS and CDR2 is FNYEAQ. V was pared by 0 bases and J by 5 bases, with 10 bases between. This CDR3 is 14 amino acids long. CDR3 sequence: CASSLAGAGTEAFF. CDR3 in DNA: TGTGCCAGCAGCTTAGCGGGCGCGGGTACTGAAGCTTTCTTT.

This sequence joins TRBV20-1 and TRBJ1-6, with D perhaps TRBD1 (5 bases). The CDR3 spans 14 residues. Trimming shortened V by 1 base and J by 4 bases, and 8 bases separated the two germline ends. Germline CDR1 reads DFQATT; CDR2 reads SNEGSKA (reference sequence). The CDR3 reads CSARGQPYNSPLHF. The DNA for the CDR3 is TGCAGTGCTAGAGGACAGCCATATAATTCACCCCTCCACTTT.

V usage is TRBV18 and J usage is TRBJ1-1, with 7 positions matching TRBD1. The germline CDR1 and CDR2 sequences are KGHSH and LQKENI. J was trimmed by 9 bases and V by 5 bases; bases with no gene match: 3. This CDR3 is built from 11 residues. CDR3: CASSKTGQAFF. The CDR3 DNA follows: TGTGCCAGCTCAAAGACAGGGCAAGCTTTCTTT.

This clonotype was seen only once. The chain has TRBV19 and TRBJ1-6; no clear D. CDR3 length: 13 residues. Germline loops: CDR1 LNHDA, CDR2 SQIVND (reference sequence). Trimming stripped 5 bases from V and 8 bases from J, with 10 bases between. The CDR3 region is CASSPRRDSPLHF. The DNA of the CDR3 is TGTGCCAGTAGTCCTCGGCGGGATTCACCCCTCCACTTT.

The CDR3 loop is CASSRFKGANVLTF. The CDR3 DNA reads as TGTGCCAGCAGCCGGTTTAAAGGGGCCAACGTCCTGACTTTC. V and J are TRBV14 and TRBJ2-6; D gene uncertain. CDR3 length: 14 residues. V dropped 4 bases and J dropped 4 bases, with 8 bases sitting between them. CDR1 is SGHDN and CDR2 is FVKESK in the germline V gene.